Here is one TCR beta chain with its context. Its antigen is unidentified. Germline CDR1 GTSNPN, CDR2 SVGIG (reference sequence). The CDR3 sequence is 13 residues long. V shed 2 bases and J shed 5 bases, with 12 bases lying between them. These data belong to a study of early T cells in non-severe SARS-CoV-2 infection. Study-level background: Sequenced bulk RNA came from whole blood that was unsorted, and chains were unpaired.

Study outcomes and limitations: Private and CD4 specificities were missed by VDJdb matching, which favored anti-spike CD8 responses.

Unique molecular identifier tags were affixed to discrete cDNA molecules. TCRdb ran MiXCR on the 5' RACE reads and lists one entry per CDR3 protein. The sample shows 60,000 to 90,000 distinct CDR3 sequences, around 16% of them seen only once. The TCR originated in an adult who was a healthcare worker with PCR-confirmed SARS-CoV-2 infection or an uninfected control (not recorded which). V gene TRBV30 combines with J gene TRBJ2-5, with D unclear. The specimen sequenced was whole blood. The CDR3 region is CAWSLWISETQYF. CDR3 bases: TGTGCCTGGAGTTTGTGGATCTCGGAGACCCAGTACTTC.